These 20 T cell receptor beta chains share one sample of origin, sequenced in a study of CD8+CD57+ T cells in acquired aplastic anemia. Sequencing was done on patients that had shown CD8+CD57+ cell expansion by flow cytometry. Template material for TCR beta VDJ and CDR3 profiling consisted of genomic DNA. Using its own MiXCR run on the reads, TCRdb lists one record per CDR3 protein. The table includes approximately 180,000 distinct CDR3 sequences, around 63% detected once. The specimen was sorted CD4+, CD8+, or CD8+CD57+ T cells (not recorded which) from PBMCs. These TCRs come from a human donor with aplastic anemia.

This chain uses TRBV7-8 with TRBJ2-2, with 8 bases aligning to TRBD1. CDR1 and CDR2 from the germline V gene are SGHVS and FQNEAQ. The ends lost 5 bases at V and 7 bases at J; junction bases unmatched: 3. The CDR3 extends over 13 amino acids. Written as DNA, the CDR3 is TGTGCCAGCAGCCACACAGGGGGCGGGGAGCTGTTTTTT. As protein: CASSHTGGGELFF.

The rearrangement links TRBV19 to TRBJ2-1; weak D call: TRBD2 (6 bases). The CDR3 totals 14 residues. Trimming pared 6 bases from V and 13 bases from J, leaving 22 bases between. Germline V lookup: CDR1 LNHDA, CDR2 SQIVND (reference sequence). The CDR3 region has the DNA TGTGCCAGTAGCGACGGCCCCGCGGAGACTAGACAGTTCTTC. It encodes CASSDGPAETRQFF.

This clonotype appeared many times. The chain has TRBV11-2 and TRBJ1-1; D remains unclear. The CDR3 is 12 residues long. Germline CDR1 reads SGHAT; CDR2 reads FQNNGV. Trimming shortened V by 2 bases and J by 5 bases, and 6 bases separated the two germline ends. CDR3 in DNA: TGTGCCAGCAGCTTAAGGGTTACTGAAGCTTTCTTT. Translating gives CASSLRVTEAFF.

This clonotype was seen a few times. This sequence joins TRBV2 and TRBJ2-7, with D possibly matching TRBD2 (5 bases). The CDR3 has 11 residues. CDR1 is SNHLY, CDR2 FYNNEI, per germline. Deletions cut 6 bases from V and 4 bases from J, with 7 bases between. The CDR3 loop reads CASSGLYEQYF. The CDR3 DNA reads TGTGCCAGCAGCGGACTTTACGAGCAGTACTTC.

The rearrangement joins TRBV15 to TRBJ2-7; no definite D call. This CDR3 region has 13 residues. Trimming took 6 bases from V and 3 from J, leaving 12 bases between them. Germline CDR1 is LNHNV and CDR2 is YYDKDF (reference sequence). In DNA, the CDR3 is TGTGCCACCAGTGATGGCACCATCTACGAGCAGTACTTC. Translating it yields CATSDGTIYEQYF.

CDR3 DNA: TGTGCCAGCAGGCTAGGAAGGGGCCACTACGAGCAGTACTTC. Protein product: CASRLGRGHYEQYF. This chain connects TRBV7-2 to TRBJ2-7; perhaps TRBD1 as D (5 bases). The CDR3 is made up of 14 amino acids. Germline assignment: CDR1 SGHTA and CDR2 FQGNSA. V shed 6 bases and J shed 3 bases, with 15 bases lying between them.

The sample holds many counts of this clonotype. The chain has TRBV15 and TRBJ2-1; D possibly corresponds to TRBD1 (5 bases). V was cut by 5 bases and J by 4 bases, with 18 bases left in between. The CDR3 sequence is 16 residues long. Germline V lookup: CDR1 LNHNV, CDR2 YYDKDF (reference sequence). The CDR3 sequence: CATSGEQALSYNEQFF. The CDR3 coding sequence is TGTGCCACCAGCGGCGAACAGGCTCTTTCTTACAATGAGCAGTTCTTC.

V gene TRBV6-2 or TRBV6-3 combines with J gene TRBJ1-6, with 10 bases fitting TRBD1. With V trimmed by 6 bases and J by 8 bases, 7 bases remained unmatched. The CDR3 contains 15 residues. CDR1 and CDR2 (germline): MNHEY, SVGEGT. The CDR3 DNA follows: TGTGCCAGCAGCCTTCAAGGGACAGGGGATTCACCCCTCCACTTT. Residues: CASSLQGTGDSPLHF.

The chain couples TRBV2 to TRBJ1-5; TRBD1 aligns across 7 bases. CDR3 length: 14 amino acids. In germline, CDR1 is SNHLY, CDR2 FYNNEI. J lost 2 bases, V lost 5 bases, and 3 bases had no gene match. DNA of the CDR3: TGTGCCAGCAGTTACAGGGGTGGCAATCAGCCCCAGCATTTT. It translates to CASSYRGGNQPQHF.

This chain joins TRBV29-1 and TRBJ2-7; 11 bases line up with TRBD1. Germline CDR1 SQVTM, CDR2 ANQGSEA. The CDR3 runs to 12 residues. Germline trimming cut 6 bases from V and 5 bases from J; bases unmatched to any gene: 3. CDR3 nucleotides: TGCAGCGTCTCGGGACAGGGGGACGAGCAGTACTTC. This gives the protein CSVSGQGDEQYF.

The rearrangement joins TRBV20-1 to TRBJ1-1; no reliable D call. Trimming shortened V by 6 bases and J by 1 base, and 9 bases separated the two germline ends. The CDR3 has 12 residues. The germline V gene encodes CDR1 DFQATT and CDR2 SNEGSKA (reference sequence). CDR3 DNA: TGCAGTGCCACTTCAGGGAACACTGAAGCTTTCTTT. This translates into CSATSGNTEAFF.

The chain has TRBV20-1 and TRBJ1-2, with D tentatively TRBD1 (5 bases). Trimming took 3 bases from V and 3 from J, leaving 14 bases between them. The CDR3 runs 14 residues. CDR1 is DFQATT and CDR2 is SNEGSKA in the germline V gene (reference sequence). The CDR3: CSASRDGRYYGYTF. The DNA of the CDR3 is TGCAGTGCTAGTCGGGACGGGCGTTACTATGGCTACACCTTC.

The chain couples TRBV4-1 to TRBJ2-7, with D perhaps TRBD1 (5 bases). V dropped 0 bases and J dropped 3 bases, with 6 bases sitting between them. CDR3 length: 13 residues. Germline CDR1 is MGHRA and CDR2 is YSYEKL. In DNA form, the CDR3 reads TGCGCCAGCAGCCAAGAACAGGACTACGAGCAGTACTTC. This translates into CASSQEQDYEQYF.

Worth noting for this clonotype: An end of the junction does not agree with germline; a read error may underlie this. CDR3 sequence reads: CVSRGLPNTEAFF. CDR3 sequence (DNA): TGCGTCAGCAGGGGACTTCCGAACACTGAAGCTTTCTTT. This chain links TRBV4-1 with TRBJ1-1; possible D gene TRBD1, 6 bases. The germline CDR1 and CDR2 sequences are MGHRA and YSYEKL. The CDR3 consists of 13 residues.

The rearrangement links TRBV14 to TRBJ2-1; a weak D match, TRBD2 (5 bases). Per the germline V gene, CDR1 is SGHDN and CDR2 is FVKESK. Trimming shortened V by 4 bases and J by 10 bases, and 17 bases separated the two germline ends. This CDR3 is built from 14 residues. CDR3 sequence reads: CASSRTLMSGEQFF. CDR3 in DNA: TGTGCCAGCAGCCGAACGTTGATGAGCGGCGAGCAGTTCTTC.

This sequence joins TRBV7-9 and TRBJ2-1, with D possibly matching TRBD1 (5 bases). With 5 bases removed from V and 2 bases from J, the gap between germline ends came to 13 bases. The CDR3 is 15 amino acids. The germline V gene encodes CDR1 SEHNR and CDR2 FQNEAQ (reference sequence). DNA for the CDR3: TGTGCCAGCAGCACCATGGACAAGGCCTACAATGAGCAGTTCTTC. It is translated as CASSTMDKAYNEQFF.

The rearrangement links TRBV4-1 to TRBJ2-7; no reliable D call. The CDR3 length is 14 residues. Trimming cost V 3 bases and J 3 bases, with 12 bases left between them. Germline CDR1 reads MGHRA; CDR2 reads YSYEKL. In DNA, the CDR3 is TGCGCCAGCAGCCATAATGGGCCGGGCTACGAGCAGTACTTC. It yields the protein CASSHNGPGYEQYF.

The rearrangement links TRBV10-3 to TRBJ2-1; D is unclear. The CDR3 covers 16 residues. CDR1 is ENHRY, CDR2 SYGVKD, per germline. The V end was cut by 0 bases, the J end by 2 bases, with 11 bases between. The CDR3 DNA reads TGTGCCATCAGTGAGTCGATGGGCGGCGCCTACAATGAGCAGTTCTTC. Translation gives CAISESMGGAYNEQFF.

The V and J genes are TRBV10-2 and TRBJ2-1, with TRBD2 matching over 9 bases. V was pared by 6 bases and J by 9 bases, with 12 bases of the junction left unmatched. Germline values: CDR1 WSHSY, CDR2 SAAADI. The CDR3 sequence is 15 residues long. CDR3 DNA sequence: TGCGCCAGCAGCAGGGGGTTAGCGGGGGCAAGTGAGCAGTTCTTC. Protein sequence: CASSRGLAGASEQFF.

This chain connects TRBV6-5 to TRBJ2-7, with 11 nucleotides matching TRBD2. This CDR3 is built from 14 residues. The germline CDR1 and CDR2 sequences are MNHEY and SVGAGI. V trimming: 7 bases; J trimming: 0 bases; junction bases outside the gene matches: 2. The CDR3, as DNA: TGTGCCAGCAACCTAGCGGGAGGCTCCTACGAGCAGTACTTC. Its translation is CASNLAGGSYEQYF.